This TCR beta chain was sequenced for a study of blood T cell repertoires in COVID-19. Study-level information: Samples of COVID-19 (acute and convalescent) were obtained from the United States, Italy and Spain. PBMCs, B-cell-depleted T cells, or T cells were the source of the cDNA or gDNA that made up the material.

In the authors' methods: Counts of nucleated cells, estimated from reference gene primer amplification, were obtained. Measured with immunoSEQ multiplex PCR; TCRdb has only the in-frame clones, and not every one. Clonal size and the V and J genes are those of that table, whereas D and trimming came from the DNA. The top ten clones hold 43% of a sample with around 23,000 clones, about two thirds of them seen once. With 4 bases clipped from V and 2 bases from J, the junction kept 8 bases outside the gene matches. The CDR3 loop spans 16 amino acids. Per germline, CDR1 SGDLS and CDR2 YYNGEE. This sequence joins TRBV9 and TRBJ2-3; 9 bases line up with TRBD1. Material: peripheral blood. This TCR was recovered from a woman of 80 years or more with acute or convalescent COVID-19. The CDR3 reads CASSTRTGDNTDTQYF. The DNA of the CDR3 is TGTGCCAGCAGCACCCGGACAGGGGACAACACAGATACGCAGTATTTT.